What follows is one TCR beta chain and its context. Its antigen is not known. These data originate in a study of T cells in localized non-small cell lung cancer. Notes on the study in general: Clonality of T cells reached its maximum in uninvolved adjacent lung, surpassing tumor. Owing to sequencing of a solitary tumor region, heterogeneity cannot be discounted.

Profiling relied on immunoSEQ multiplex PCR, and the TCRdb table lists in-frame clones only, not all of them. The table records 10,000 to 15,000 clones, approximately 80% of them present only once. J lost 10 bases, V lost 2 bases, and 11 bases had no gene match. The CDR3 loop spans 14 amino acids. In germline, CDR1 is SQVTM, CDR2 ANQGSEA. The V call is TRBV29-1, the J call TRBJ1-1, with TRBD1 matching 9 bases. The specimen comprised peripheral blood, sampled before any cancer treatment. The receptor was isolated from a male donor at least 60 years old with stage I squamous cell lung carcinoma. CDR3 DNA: TGCAGCGTTGAATACGGACAGGGGCGGCTTGGAGCTTTCTTT. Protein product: CSVEYGQGRLGAFF. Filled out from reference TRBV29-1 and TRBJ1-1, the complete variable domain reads SAVISQKPSRDICQRGTSLTIQCQVDSQVTMMFWYRQQPGQSLTLIATANQGSEATYESGFVIDKFPISRPNLTFSTLTVSNMSPEDSSIYLCSVEYGQGRLGAFFGQGTRLTVV.